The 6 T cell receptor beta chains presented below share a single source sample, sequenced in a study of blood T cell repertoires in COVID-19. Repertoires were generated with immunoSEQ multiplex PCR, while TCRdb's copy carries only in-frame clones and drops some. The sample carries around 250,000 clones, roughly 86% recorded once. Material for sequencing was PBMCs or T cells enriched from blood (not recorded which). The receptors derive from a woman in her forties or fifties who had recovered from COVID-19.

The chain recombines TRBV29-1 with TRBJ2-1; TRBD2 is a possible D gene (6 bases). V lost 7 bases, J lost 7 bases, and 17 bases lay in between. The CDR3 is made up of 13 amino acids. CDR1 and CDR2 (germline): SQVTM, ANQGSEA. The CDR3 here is CSALQGAGNEQFF. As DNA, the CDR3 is TGCAGCGCCCTACAAGGGGCGGGGAATGAGCAGTTCTTC.

CDR3 coding DNA: TGTGCCAGCAGTCGTACAGAGACGAACACCGGGGAGCTGTTTTTT. Encoded protein: CASSRTETNTGELFF. The rearrangement joins TRBV6-2 or TRBV6-3 to TRBJ2-2; D is unresolved. The germline V gene encodes CDR1 MNHEY and CDR2 SVGEGT. V was pared by 5 bases and J by 0 bases, with 10 bases between. This CDR3 is built from 15 residues.

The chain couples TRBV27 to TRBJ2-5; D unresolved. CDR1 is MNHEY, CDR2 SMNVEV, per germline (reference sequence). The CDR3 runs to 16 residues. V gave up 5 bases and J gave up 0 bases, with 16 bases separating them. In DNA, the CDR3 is TGTGCCAGCAGTCCCCGAGGTGGAGTGTACCAAGAGACCCAGTACTTC. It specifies CASSPRGGVYQETQYF.

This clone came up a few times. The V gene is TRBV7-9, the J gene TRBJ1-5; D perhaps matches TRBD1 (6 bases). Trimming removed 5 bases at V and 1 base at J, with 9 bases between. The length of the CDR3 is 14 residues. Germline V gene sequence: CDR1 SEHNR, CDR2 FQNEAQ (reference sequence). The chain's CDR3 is CASSEQGSNQPQHF. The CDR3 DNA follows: TGTGCCAGCAGCGAGCAGGGGAGCAATCAGCCCCAGCATTTT. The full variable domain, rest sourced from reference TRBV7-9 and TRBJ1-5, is DTGVSQNPRHKITKRGQNVTFRCDPISEHNRLYWYRQTLGQGPEFLTYFQNEAQLEKSRLLSDRFSAERPKGSFSTLEIQRTEQGDSAMYLCASSEQGSNQPQHFGDGTRLSIL.

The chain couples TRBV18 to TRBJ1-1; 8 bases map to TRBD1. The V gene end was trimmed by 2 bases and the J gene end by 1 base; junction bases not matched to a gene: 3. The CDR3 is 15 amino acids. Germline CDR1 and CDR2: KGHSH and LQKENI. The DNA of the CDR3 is TGTGCCAGCTCACCAATGCAGGGGGCGAACACTGAAGCTTTCTTT. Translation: CASSPMQGANTEAFF.

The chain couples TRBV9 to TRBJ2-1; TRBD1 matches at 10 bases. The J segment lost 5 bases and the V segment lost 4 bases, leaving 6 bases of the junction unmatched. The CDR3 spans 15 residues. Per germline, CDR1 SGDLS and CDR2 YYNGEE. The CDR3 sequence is CASSPTGGGHNEQFF. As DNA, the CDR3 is TGTGCCAGCAGCCCGACAGGGGGCGGCCACAATGAGCAGTTCTTC.